This TCR beta chain was recorded in a study of control samples from healthy donors and cancer patients. Method: immunoSEQ multiplex PCR; TCRdb's copy keeps in-frame clones and lacks some. The data contain about 52,000 clones, 85% to 95% of them seen just once; the ten biggest clones take up approximately 2.4%. V lost 2 bases to trimming and J lost 2 bases, with 7 bases between them. Germline V gene data show CDR1 as MNHEY and CDR2 as SVGEGT. The CDR3 covers 13 residues. The chain recombines TRBV6-2 or TRBV6-3 with TRBJ2-7, with D uncertain. The TCR sequence derives from a man under 40 in good health. Sequenced material: blood. CDR3 amino acids: CASSYSQTYEQYF. In DNA, the CDR3 is TGTGCCAGCAGTTACAGTCAGACCTACGAGCAGTACTTC.